A selection of T cell receptor beta chains follows, all from one sample in a study of OX40 agonist ivuxolimab in advanced cancers. This table comes from immunoSEQ multiplex PCR, and its TCRdb copy is limited to in-frame clones, with some not included. Of some 16,000 clones listed, 80% to 90% are singletons. Sequencing used CD4+ or CD8+ T cells sorted from blood, obtained in a trial of the OX40 agonist ivuxolimab. The receptor source for this set is an adult with an advanced solid tumor such as melanoma, head and neck, liver or kidney cancer. CDR3s include the opening cysteine and the closing phenylalanine or tryptophan. The D gene is left open where the match is weak. Not every row has a clone size; where given, it reads once, few, many or a size class.

size,D,J,V,CDR3,DNA
.,.,TRBJ2-7,TRBV6-1,CASRDGAGEQYF,TGTGCCAGCAGGGACGGCGCAGGCGAGCAGTACTTC
.,TRBD1,TRBJ1-1,TRBV7-2,CASSQRQGYAEAFF,TGTGCCAGCAGCCAACGACAGGGGTACGCTGAAGCTTTCTTT
.,.,TRBJ2-2,TRBV25-1,CASSEYPGSANTGELFF,TGTGCCAGCAGTGAATACCCGGGGTCCGCGAACACCGGGGAGCTGTTTTTT
.,TRBD2,TRBJ2-2,TRBV2,CASSRTSGHTGELFF,TGTGCCAGCAGCCGGACTAGCGGGCACACCGGGGAGCTGTTTTTT
.,.,TRBJ2-7,TRBV6-5,CASAPPGGGYEQYF,TGTGCCAGCGCCCCCCCCGGGGGCGGATACGAGCAGTACTTC
.,.,TRBJ2-3,TRBV28,CASSFRDGRTDTQYF,TGTGCCAGCAGTTTCCGGGACGGACGCACAGATACGCAGTATTTT
.,.,TRBJ2-1,TRBV10-3,CAISALENNEQFF,TGTGCCATCAGTGCGCTGGAGAACAATGAGCAGTTCTTC
.,TRBD1,TRBJ1-5,TRBV5-1,CASSLGDRAGQPQHF,TGCGCCAGCAGCTTGGGCGACAGGGCGGGCCAGCCCCAGCATTTT
.,TRBD1,TRBJ2-1,TRBV5-1,CASNSRDRGSNEQFF,TGCGCCAGCAACTCCAGGGACAGGGGATCCAATGAGCAGTTCTTC
.,TRBD2,TRBJ2-1,TRBV7-2,CASSPGTTPGQFF,TGCGCCAGCAGCCCCGGGACTACCCCCGGGCAGTTCTTC
.,.,TRBJ1-5,TRBV2,CAIRQERNQPQHF,TGTGCCATCAGACAGGAGAGAAATCAGCCCCAGCATTTT
once,.,TRBJ2-1,TRBV6-5,CASSYSNSNNEQFF,TGTGCCAGCAGTTACTCGAACAGTAACAATGAGCAGTTCTTC
.,.,TRBJ2-5,TRBV6-6,CASSRVRAGAETQYF,TGTGCCAGCAGTAGGGTCAGGGCGGGGGCTGAGACCCAGTACTTC
.,.,TRBJ1-1,TRBV7-9,CASRNHREQKMNTEAFF,TGTGCCAGCAGGAACCACAGGGAACAAAAAATGAACACTGAAGCTTTCTTT
.,.,TRBJ2-7,TRBV7-9,CASSLWGSGSYEQYF,TGTGCCAGCAGCTTATGGGGTAGCGGTTCCTACGAGCAGTACTTC
.,.,TRBJ2-3,TRBV6-4,CASSYYGSTDTQYF,TGTGCCAGCAGTTACTATGGGAGCACAGATACGCAGTATTTT
.,.,TRBJ2-2,TRBV15,CATSRESLLDGELFF,TGTGCCACCAGCAGAGAGAGCCTCCTGGACGGGGAGCTGTTTTTT
.,.,TRBJ2-7,TRBV18,CASSPPEGYEQYF,TGTGCCAGCTCACCCCCCGAGGGGTACGAGCAGTACTTC
once,.,TRBJ2-7,TRBV28,CASNVGPSHEQYF,TGTGCCAGCAATGTCGGTCCCTCTCACGAGCAGTACTTC
.,.,TRBJ2-1,TRBV11-2,CASSYGNEQFF,TGTGCCAGCAGCTATGGGAATGAGCAGTTCTTC
few,.,TRBJ1-1,TRBV9,CASSPGTNTEAFF,TGTGCCAGCAGCCCTGGGACCAACACTGAAGCTTTCTTT
.,TRBD2,TRBJ2-2,TRBV6-4,CASSETAGAGGELFF,TGTGCCAGCAGTGAAACGGCGGGAGCTGGCGGGGAGCTGTTTTTT
.,.,TRBJ1-1,TRBV10-3,CAIASTDAPTEAFF,TGTGCCATCGCCAGCACTGATGCTCCCACTGAAGCTTTCTTT
.,.,TRBJ2-7,TRBV27,CASSLSSDTSYEQYF,TGTGCCAGCAGTTTATCGTCGGACACCAGCTACGAGCAGTACTTC
few,TRBD2,TRBJ2-5,TRBV9,CASSVGGGARETQYF,TGTGCCAGCAGCGTAGGCGGGGGGGCCCGAGAGACCCAGTACTTC
.,.,TRBJ2-5,TRBV5-6,CASSSMGTQYF,TGTGCCAGCAGCTCGATGGGGACCCAGTACTTC
.,.,TRBJ2-1,TRBV5-8,CASTRQLLSSYNEQFF,TGTGCCAGCACTCGACAGCTCCTGAGCTCCTACAATGAGCAGTTCTTC
.,.,TRBJ2-5,TRBV9,CASSVPDGTDLGQETQYF,TGTGCCAGCAGCGTCCCTGACGGTACGGACTTGGGGCAAGAGACCCAGTACTTC
.,.,TRBJ2-2,TRBV6-5,CASSSTGELFF,TGTGCCAGCAGTTCCACCGGGGAGCTGTTTTTT
.,.,TRBJ2-7,TRBV27,CASSLKPREVLEQYF,TGTGCCAGCAGTTTAAAACCCCGAGAGGTCCTCGAGCAGTACTTC
.,.,TRBJ2-5,TRBV6-1,CASSLGETQYF,TGTGCCAGCAGCCTCGGAGAGACCCAGTACTTC
once,.,TRBJ1-1,TRBV29-1,CSAPSGENTEAFF,TGCAGCGCCCCCTCTGGGGAGAACACTGAAGCTTTCTTT
.,.,TRBJ1-1,TRBV7-4,CASSLDTEAFF,TGTGCCAGCAGCCTAGACACTGAAGCTTTCTTT
.,.,TRBJ2-3,TRBV12-5,CASGLVGHRTDTQYF,TGTGCTAGTGGTTTGGTAGGGCACCGCACAGATACGCAGTATTTT
few,.,TRBJ1-4,TRBV30,CAWSALVEKLFF,TGTGCCTGGAGTGCCCTCGTGGAAAAACTGTTTTTT
.,.,TRBJ2-7,TRBV13,CASSPLQRDEQYF,TGTGCCAGCAGCCCCCTTCAGCGTGACGAGCAGTACTTC
.,TRBD1,TRBJ1-5,TRBV29-1,CSVAAGGRNQPQHF,TGCAGCGTCGCAGCAGGGGGGAGAAATCAGCCCCAGCATTTT
.,TRBD1,TRBJ2-1,TRBV27,CASSFRDRENEQFF,TGTGCCAGCAGTTTCCGAGACAGGGAGAATGAGCAGTTCTTC
.,.,TRBJ2-7,TRBV7-2,CASSSILYEQYF,TGTGCCAGCAGCTCAATCTTATACGAGCAGTACTTC
once,TRBD1,TRBJ2-7,TRBV6-5,CASSYQGQAYEQYF,TGTGCCAGCAGTTACCAAGGACAGGCCTACGAGCAGTACTTC
few,.,TRBJ2-7,TRBV5-6,CASSKGSYEQYF,TGTGCCAGCAGCAAGGGGTCCTACGAGCAGTACTTC
.,.,TRBJ1-1,TRBV6-5,CASSYKGNTEAFF,TGTGCCAGCAGTTACAAGGGGAACACTGAAGCTTTCTTT
.,.,TRBJ1-1,TRBV19,CASSIGVGMAEAFF,TGTGCCAGTAGTATCGGGGTCGGGATGGCTGAAGCTTTCTTT
.,TRBD1,TRBJ1-5,TRBV27,CASSPAFDRDNQPQHF,TGTGCCAGCAGTCCAGCCTTCGACAGGGACAATCAGCCCCAGCATTTT
.,TRBD2,TRBJ2-4,TRBV7-9,CASSFPWRERGKNIQYF,TGTGCCAGCAGCTTCCCCTGGCGGGAGAGGGGCAAAAACATTCAGTACTTC
.,.,TRBJ1-1,TRBV4-2,CASSHHTRDAGFQNTEAFF,TGTGCCAGCAGCCACCACACCCGGGACGCAGGGTTCCAGAACACTGAAGCTTTCTTT
.,.,TRBJ1-1,TRBV28,CASSSDRINTEAFF,TGTGCCAGCAGTTCGGACAGAATAAACACTGAAGCTTTCTTT
.,.,TRBJ2-1,TRBV7-9,CASSSNRAPYNEQFF,TGTGCCAGCAGCAGTAACAGGGCCCCTTACAATGAGCAGTTCTTC
.,.,TRBJ1-1,TRBV5-6,CASSLAGSNTEAFF,TGTGCCAGCAGCTTGGCAGGGTCGAACACTGAAGCTTTCTTT
.,.,TRBJ2-3,TRBV4-3,CASSQGSEGDTQYF,TGCGCCAGCAGCCAAGGATCGGAGGGGGATACGCAGTATTTT
.,.,TRBJ2-1,TRBV14,CASSQETIIPNEQFF,TGTGCCAGCAGCCAAGAGACTATCATCCCCAATGAGCAGTTCTTC
.,.,TRBJ1-5,TRBV11-1,CASSLGFNQPQHF,TGTGCCAGCAGCTTAGGCTTCAATCAGCCCCAGCATTTT
.,TRBD2,TRBJ2-1,TRBV28,CASTGGDWSYNEQFF,TGTGCCAGCACCGGGGGGGATTGGTCCTACAATGAGCAGTTCTTC
.,.,TRBJ1-5,TRBV6-5,CASSYSNVDNQPQHF,TGTGCCAGCAGTTACTCGAACGTTGACAATCAGCCCCAGCATTTT